Listed below are T cell receptor beta chains from one sample, sequenced in a study of blood T cell repertoires in COVID-19. Repertoires were generated with immunoSEQ multiplex PCR, while TCRdb's copy carries only in-frame clones and drops some. The data hold 220,000 or so clones, with roughly 80% observed a single time. The sequenced sample consisted of PBMCs or T cells enriched from blood (not recorded which). All receptors come from a woman between 40 and 50 years old with acute COVID-19. Both conserved end residues are part of each CDR3. Fields, in order: D gene, V gene, J gene, CDR3 protein. A D gene is named only where the DNA matches it firmly.

>.|TRBV9|TRBJ2-3
CASSVTAAYTDTQYF
>.|TRBV7-9|TRBJ2-5
CASSPTGGETQYF
>TRBD1|TRBV27|TRBJ2-7
CASSHGQGMYEQYF
>TRBD2|TRBV9|TRBJ2-3
CASSPDASGRRVTDTQYF
>TRBD1|TRBV5-6|TRBJ1-6
CASSPGQGNSPLHF
>.|TRBV11-2|TRBJ2-5
CASSFNGPPRETQYF
>TRBD1|TRBV2|TRBJ2-2
CASSGGQALFF
>TRBD2|TRBV7-3|TRBJ2-1
CASSFGLAGDEQFF
>TRBD1|TRBV9|TRBJ1-3
CASSAQTGGAGNTIYF
>.|TRBV19|TRBJ1-1
CASSKYPRGTEAFF
>.|TRBV4-3|TRBJ1-1
CASSQGQFEAFF
>.|TRBV7-3|TRBJ2-3
CASSTRGADTQYF
>.|TRBV7-9|TRBJ2-3
CASSFGGELTDTQYF
>.|TRBV18|TRBJ1-3
CASSPPVRRDTIYF
>.|TRBV5-1|TRBJ2-3
CASIRGDSSTDTQYF
>.|TRBV27|TRBJ1-5
CASSPRGGNQPQHF
>.|TRBV7-2|TRBJ2-7
CASRLGGDFEQYF
>TRBD1|TRBV4-1|TRBJ1-5
CASSPTGTGGSNQPQHF
>TRBD2|TRBV11-2|TRBJ2-1
CASTINWASGYNEQFF
>.|TRBV14|TRBJ2-6
CASRRGNSGANVLTF
>.|TRBV11-1|TRBJ1-2
CASSPLRTVNYGYTF
>TRBD1|TRBV7-9|TRBJ1-2
CASSVQGLGGYTF